This record concerns one T cell receptor (beta chain) sequence. V was trimmed by 1 base and J by 3 bases, leaving 12 bases between them. The CDR3 length is 15 residues. CDR1 is SGHRS, CDR2 YFSETQ, per germline. The sample originates from a study of CD8 T cells in ankylosing spondylitis. TCRdb re-called the 5' RACE reads with MiXCR, one entry per CDR3 protein. Of 250,000 to 400,000 distinct CDR3 sequences in the sample, roughly 12% are singletons; the top ten hold about 10%. The chain employs TRBV5-1 and TRBJ2-3; D possibly matches TRBD1 or TRBD2 (5 bases each). This clonotype was sampled from a female donor with ankylosing spondylitis or in good health (not recorded which). Source material: blood, either unsorted or a sorted T cell fraction (not recorded which). CDR3 in amino acids: CASSLTRGRTDTQYF. Here the CDR3 DNA reads TGCGCCAGCAGCTTGACGAGGGGCCGTACAGATACGCAGTATTTT.